Listed below are T cell receptor beta chains from one sample, sequenced in a study of CD8 T cells in ankylosing spondylitis. TCRdb independently ran MiXCR on the 5' RACE reads; one entry per CDR3 protein. The top ten hold approximately 7% of the sample, which has approximately 540,000 distinct CDR3 sequences, roughly 13% seen once. Sequencing used blood, either unsorted or a sorted T cell fraction (not recorded which). Source of these receptors: a male donor with ankylosing spondylitis. Both conserved end residues are part of each CDR3. D genes are given only for firm matches. Size values are once, few and many counts, or a class for expanded clones, and some rows have none.

j_call,d_call,v_call,clone_size,cdr3_nt,cdr3_aa
TRBJ2-5,TRBD1,TRBV24-1,.,TGTGCCACCAGTGATACATTTGGGGACAGGGCCCAAGAGACCCAGTACTTC,CATSDTFGDRAQETQYF
TRBJ2-5,TRBD2,TRBV11-3,.,TGTGCCAGCAGCTTAGAGACGGGACTAGCGGGAGGGGAGACCCAGTACTTC,CASSLETGLAGGETQYF
TRBJ2-3,.,TRBV20-1,.,TGCAGTGCTAGGGCCGGGACCTCTAGTTCATCGCAGTATTTT,CSARAGTSSSSQYF
TRBJ2-1,TRBD1,TRBV6-2/TRBV6-3,.,TGTGCCAGCAGTTACGTGGGGACAGGGGCCCCAAAGCGGAGCTCCTACAATGAGCAGTTCTTC,CASSYVGTGAPKRSSYNEQFF
TRBJ1-1,.,TRBV2,few,TGTGCCAGAGCTCTACAGCCGAACACTGAAGCTTTCTTT,CARALQPNTEAFF
TRBJ1-3,.,TRBV12-3/TRBV12-4,many,TGTGCCAGCAGGCCGCCCCCCGCGTCCAACACCATATATTTT,CASRPPPASNTIYF
TRBJ1-5,TRBD1,TRBV11-2,many,TGTGCCAGCAGCTTGGACACAGGGGGCAATCAGCCCCAGCATTTT,CASSLDTGGNQPQHF
TRBJ2-3,.,TRBV20-1,few,TGCAGTGCTACAGGTTTAGGTACAGATACGCAGTATTTT,CSATGLGTDTQYF
TRBJ1-3,.,TRBV19,few,TGTGCCAGTAGTACCGGGGTCCAGGATTGGAGGGGAAACACCATATATTTT,CASSTGVQDWRGNTIYF
TRBJ1-3,.,TRBV5-1,.,TGCGCCAGCTCATATGAGGGAAGCTCTGGAAACACCATATATTTT,CASSYEGSSGNTIYF
TRBJ1-1,.,TRBV28,.,TGTGCCAGCAGGGGAGGGGGACCCTACACTGAAGCTTTCTTT,CASRGGGPYTEAFF
TRBJ2-5,TRBD1,TRBV6-1,few,TGTGCCAGCAGTCCACGGACAGGGGGCCTCCAAGAGACCCAGTACTTC,CASSPRTGGLQETQYF
TRBJ1-2,.,TRBV20-1,.,TGCAGTGCTAGTCGAAGGGGCGGCACCTTC,CSASRRGGTF
TRBJ2-1,TRBD1,TRBV20-1,.,TGCAGTGCTAGAGGCCGGGGGGGGGACAGGGGCTTCGATGAGCAGTTCTTC,CSARGRGGDRGFDEQFF
TRBJ1-6,.,TRBV7-2,many,TGTGCCAGCAGCCCAATGGGGGGCTCACCCCTCCACTTT,CASSPMGGSPLHF
TRBJ2-1,TRBD2,TRBV11-2,.,TGTGCCAGCAGCTTATCTAGCGGGCTAGCAAGCCCCTACAATGAGCAGTTCTTC,CASSLSSGLASPYNEQFF
TRBJ2-3,TRBD2,TRBV7-2,few,TGTGCCAGCAGCTTATCAGCGGGACCCACAGATACGCAGTATTTT,CASSLSAGPTDTQYF